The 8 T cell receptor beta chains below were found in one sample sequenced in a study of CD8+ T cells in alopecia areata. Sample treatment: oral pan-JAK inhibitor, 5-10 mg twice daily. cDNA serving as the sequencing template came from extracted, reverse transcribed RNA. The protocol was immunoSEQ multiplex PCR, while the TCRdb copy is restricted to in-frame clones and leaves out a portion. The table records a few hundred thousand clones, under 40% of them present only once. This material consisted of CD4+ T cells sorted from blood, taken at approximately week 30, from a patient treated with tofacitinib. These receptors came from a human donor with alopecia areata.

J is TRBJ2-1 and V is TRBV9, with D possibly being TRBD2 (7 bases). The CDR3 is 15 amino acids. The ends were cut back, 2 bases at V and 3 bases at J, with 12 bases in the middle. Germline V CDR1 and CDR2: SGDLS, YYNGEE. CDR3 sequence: CASSVTGGLYNEQFF. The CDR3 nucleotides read TGTGCCAGCAGCGTTACGGGGGGCCTCTACAATGAGCAGTTCTTC.

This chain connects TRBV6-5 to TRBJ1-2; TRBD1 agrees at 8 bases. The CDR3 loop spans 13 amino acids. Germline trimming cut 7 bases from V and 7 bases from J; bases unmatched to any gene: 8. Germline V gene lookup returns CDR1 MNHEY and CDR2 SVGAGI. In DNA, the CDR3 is TGTGCCAGCACCGACAGGGGAAGGGGTGGCTACACCTTC. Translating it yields CASTDRGRGGYTF.

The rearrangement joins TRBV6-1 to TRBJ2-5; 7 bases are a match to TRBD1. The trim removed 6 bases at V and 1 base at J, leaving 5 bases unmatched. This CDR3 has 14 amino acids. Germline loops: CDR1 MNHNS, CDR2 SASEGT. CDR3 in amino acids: CASRKDRIQETQYF. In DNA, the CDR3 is TGTGCCAGCAGGAAGGACAGGATCCAAGAGACCCAGTACTTC.

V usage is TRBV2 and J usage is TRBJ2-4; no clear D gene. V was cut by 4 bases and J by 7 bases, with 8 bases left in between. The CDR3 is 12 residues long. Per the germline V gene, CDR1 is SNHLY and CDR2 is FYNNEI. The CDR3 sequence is CASSGHDNIQYF. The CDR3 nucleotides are TGTGCCAGCAGTGGCCATGACAACATTCAGTACTTC.

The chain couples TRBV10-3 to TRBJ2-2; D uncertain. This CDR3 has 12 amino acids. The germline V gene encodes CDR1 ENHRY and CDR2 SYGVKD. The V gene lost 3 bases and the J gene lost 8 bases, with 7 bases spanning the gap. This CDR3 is CAISDLSGELFF. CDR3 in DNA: TGTGCCATCAGTGACCTGTCGGGGGAGCTGTTTTTT.

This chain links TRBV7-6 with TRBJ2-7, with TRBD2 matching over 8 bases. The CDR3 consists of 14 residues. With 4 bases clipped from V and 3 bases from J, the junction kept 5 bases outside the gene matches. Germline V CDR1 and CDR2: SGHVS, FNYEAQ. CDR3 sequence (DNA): TGTGCCAGCAGCTCTTTCACTAGCGGCTACGAGCAGTACTTC. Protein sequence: CASSSFTSGYEQYF.

Here the CDR3 DNA reads TGTGCCAGCAGCTTAGGGACAGGGGGCTCCGGGCTCTATGGCTACACCTTC. Protein product: CASSLGTGGSGLYGYTF. The chain joins TRBV7-9 to TRBJ1-2; 11 bases match TRBD1. Germline CDR1 is SEHNR and CDR2 is FQNEAQ (reference sequence). V dropped 1 base and J dropped 4; count of bases not matched to a gene: 8. The CDR3 is made up of 17 amino acids.

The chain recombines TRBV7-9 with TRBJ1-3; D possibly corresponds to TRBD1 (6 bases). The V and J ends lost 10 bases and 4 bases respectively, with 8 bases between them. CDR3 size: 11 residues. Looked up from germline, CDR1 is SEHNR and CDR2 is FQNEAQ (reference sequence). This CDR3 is CATGEGNTIYF. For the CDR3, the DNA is TGTGCCACAGGGGAAGGAAACACCATATATTTT.